What follows are 4 T cell receptor beta chains derived from one specimen sequenced in a study of control samples from healthy donors and cancer patients. Some clones are missing from TCRdb's copy, which holds only in-frame ones; the method was immunoSEQ multiplex PCR. This sample has under 150,000 clones, with about 94% found just once. Material for sequencing was blood. The receptor source for this set is a man between 25 and 39 years old in good health.

This chain links TRBV9 with TRBJ1-5; a weak D match, TRBD1 (5 bases). The CDR3 length is 14 residues. The germline V and J ends were trimmed by 4 bases and 5 bases, with 13 bases remaining between them. Looked up from germline, CDR1 is SGDLS and CDR2 is YYNGEE. CDR3 DNA sequence: TGTGCCAGCAGCAAGCAGGGCAACGATCAGCCCCAGCATTTT. Its translation: CASSKQGNDQPQHF.

This chain joins TRBV5-6 and TRBJ2-5, with TRBD2 matching over 7 bases. Germline CDR1 reads SGHDT; CDR2 reads YYEEEE. Trimming at V came to 0 bases and at J to 0 bases, leaving 2 bases not matched to a gene. The CDR3 is 15 residues long. The CDR3 spells CASSLGGTNQETQYF. CDR3 coding DNA: TGTGCCAGCAGCTTGGGAGGGACTAACCAAGAGACCCAGTACTTC.

The chain carries TRBV24-1 and TRBJ1-5; D possibly corresponds to TRBD1 (5 bases). Trimming shortened V by 9 bases and J by 1 base, and 12 bases separated the two germline ends. This CDR3 is 14 amino acids long. CDR1 and CDR2 (germline): KGHDR, SFDVKD. The CDR3 DNA is TGTGCCACCTGGGGCAGCTCGAGCAATCAGCCCCAGCATTTT. It translates to CATWGSSSNQPQHF.

This chain links TRBV6-1 with TRBJ1-6; D unresolved. V was shortened by 3 bases and J by 2 bases, with 14 bases between the two germline ends. Germline CDR1 MNHNS, CDR2 SASEGT. The CDR3 totals 17 residues. CDR3 in amino acids: CASSEVGKETYNSPLHF. The CDR3 DNA reads as TGTGCCAGCAGTGAGGTGGGGAAAGAGACCTATAATTCACCCCTCCACTTT.